This T cell receptor (beta chain) is from a study of blood T cell repertoires in COVID-19. Clones were read by immunoSEQ multiplex PCR, and TCRdb kept only the in-frame ones, dropping some. Of roughly 190,000 clones listed, 82% are singletons. Trimming removed 5 bases at V and 13 bases at J, with 18 bases between. Germline V gene data show CDR1 as SGHNT and CDR2 as YENEEA. The CDR3 has 14 amino acids. The V and J genes are TRBV11-3 and TRBJ1-6, with D possibly being TRBD1 (6 bases). The source of this sequence is a woman aged 60-70 years with acute COVID-19. The sequenced sample consisted of PBMCs or T cells enriched from blood (not recorded which). CDR3 DNA sequence: TGTGCCAGCAGCCGCGAAAAGGGAAGGGGGCCCCTCCACTTT. This sequence encodes CASSREKGRGPLHF.